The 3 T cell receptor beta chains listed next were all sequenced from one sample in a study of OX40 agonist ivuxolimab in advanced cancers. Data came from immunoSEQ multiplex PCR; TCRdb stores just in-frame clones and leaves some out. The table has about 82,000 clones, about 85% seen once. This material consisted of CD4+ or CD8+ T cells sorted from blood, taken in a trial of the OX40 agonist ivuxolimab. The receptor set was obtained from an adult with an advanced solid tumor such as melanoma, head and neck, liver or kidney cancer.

For the CDR3, the DNA is TGTGCCAGCAGCTTACAGGGTCTGAGTGAAAAACTGTTTTTT. Translated: CASSLQGLSEKLFF. The rearrangement joins TRBV7-9 to TRBJ1-4, with TRBD1 as a possible D gene (5 bases). Trimming cost V 2 bases and J 7 bases, with 11 bases left between them. This CDR3 is 14 amino acids long. CDR1 and CDR2 from the germline V gene are SEHNR and FQNEAQ (reference sequence).

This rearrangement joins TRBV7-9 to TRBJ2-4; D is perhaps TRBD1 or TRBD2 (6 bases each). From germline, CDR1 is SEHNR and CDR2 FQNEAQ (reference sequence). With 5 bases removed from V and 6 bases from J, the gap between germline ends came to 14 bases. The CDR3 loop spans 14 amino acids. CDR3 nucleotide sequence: TGTGCCAGCAGCCGACCGGGGGCGGGAAACATTCAGTACTTC. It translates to CASSRPGAGNIQYF. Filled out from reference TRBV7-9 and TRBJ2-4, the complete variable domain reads DTGVSQNPRHKITKRGQNVTFRCDPISEHNRLYWYRQTLGQGPEFLTYFQNEAQLEKSRLLSDRFSAERPKGSFSTLEIQRTEQGDSAMYLCASSRPGAGNIQYFGAGTRLSVL.

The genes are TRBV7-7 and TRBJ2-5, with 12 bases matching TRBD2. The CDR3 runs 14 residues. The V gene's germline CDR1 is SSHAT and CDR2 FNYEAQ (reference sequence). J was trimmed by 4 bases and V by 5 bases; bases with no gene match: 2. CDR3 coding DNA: TGTGCCAGCAGCCCGGGACTAGCGGGAGAGACCCAGTACTTC. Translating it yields CASSPGLAGETQYF.